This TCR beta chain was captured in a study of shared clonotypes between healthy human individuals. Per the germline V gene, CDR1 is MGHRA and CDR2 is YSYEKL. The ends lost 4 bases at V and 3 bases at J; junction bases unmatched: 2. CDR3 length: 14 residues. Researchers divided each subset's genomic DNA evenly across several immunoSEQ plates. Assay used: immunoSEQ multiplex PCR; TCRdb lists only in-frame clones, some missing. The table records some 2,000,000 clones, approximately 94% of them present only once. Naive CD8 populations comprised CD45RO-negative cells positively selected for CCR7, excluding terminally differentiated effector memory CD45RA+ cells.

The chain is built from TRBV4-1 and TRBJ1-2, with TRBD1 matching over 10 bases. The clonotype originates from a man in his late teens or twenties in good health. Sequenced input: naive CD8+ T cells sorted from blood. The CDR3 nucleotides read TGCGCCAGCAGCCCAGGGACAGGGGACTATGGCTACACCTTC. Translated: CASSPGTGDYGYTF.